These 9 T cell receptor beta chains came from one sample sequenced in a study of shared clonotypes between healthy human individuals. Clones were sequenced by immunoSEQ multiplex PCR, and TCRdb holds only the in-frame ones, with some missing. The table includes some 240,000 clones, over 50% detected once. The material sequenced was memory CD4+ T cells sorted from blood. Subset in this sample: CD45RA-negative fraction. These receptors were collected from a young man in good health.

This clone was picked up a small number of times. The V gene is TRBV5-1, the J gene TRBJ1-5; D remains unclear. V lost 0 bases, J lost 6 bases, and 13 bases lay in between. Per the germline V gene, CDR1 is SGHRS and CDR2 is YFSETQ. The length of the CDR3 is 15 residues. CDR3 DNA: TGCGCCAGCAGCTTGGCCGGGTCCGGAGGTCAGCCCCAGCATTTT. Its protein is CASSLAGSGGQPQHF.

The V call is TRBV29-1, the J call TRBJ2-5; 9 bases are shared with TRBD2. The germline V gene has CDR1 SQVTM and CDR2 ANQGSEA. The CDR3 has 14 amino acids. The V and J ends lost 6 bases and 5 bases, in that order; junction bases with no gene match: 10. CDR3 nucleotide sequence: TGCAGCGTCTGTAGCGGGAGCCCCCGGGAGACCCAGTACTTC. Protein product: CSVCSGSPRETQYF.

V gene TRBV6-1 combines with J gene TRBJ2-7; D gene unclear. Germline V gene lookup returns CDR1 MNHNS and CDR2 SASEGT. This CDR3 spans 14 amino acids. Trimming removed 8 bases at V and 0 bases at J, with 14 bases between. CDR3 residues: CASSLGWSSYEQYF. As DNA, the CDR3 is TGTGCCAGCTCGTTGGGGTGGAGCTCCTACGAGCAGTACTTC.

This clone was seen a few times. This rearrangement joins TRBV19 to TRBJ1-5; the D is unclear. V was clipped by 9 bases and J by 0 bases, with 6 bases between them. The CDR3 spans 12 residues. Germline lookup yields CDR1 LNHDA and CDR2 SQIVND (reference sequence). The CDR3 sequence is CASRSSNQPQHF. CDR3 bases: TGTGCCAGCAGGTCTAGCAATCAGCCCCAGCATTTT.

The chain joins TRBV19 to TRBJ2-2; D call uncertain. V lost 8 bases, J lost 8 bases, and 15 bases lay in between. The CDR3 is made up of 13 amino acids. The V gene's germline CDR1 is LNHDA and CDR2 SQIVND (reference sequence). CDR3 DNA sequence: TGTGCCAGTGGTAGCACCTGGGCAGGGGAGCTGTTTTTT. This codes for CASGSTWAGELFF.

This clone was detected once. This chain links TRBV6-5 with TRBJ1-3, with D unresolved. Germline V gene data show CDR1 as MNHEY and CDR2 as SVGAGI. The CDR3 is 14 amino acids. V was trimmed by 5 bases and J by 7 bases, leaving 15 bases between them. This CDR3 reads CASSTRPQSNTIYF. For the CDR3, the DNA is TGTGCCAGCAGTACACGGCCCCAAAGCAACACCATATATTTT.

J is TRBJ1-4 and V is TRBV7-2, with a weak D call TRBD1 (5 bases). This CDR3 has 14 amino acids. The V end lost 1 base, the J end lost 6 bases, and 9 bases lay between the germline ends. Germline loops: CDR1 SGHTA, CDR2 FQGNSA. CDR3 residues: CASSLGGGDEKLFF. CDR3 DNA: TGTGCCAGCAGCTTAGGCGGAGGGGATGAAAAACTGTTTTTT.

This rearrangement joins TRBV27 to TRBJ1-5; a possible D gene is TRBD1 (5 bases). CDR3 length: 16 residues. V lost 1 base to trimming and J lost 3 bases, with 13 bases between them. Germline loops: CDR1 MNHEY, CDR2 SMNVEV (reference sequence). CDR3 sequence (DNA): TGTGCCAGCAGTTTATGGGGCCAGGTAGCCAATCAGCCCCAGCATTTT. Translation: CASSLWGQVANQPQHF.

The chain has TRBV18 and TRBJ2-6; no clear D gene. Germline V CDR1 and CDR2: KGHSH, LQKENI. V was shortened by 6 bases and J by 2 bases, with 8 bases between the two germline ends. This CDR3 contains 14 residues. DNA of the CDR3: TGTGCCAGCTCCGTTTCCACTGGGGCCAACGTCCTGACTTTC. Protein product: CASSVSTGANVLTF.